This TCR beta chain was observed in a study of blood T cell repertoires in COVID-19. Across the whole study: Italy, Spain and the United States were the sources of the convalescent and acute COVID-19 samples. T cells, B-cell-depleted T cells, or PBMCs provided the cDNA or gDNA that served as material.

How the authors handled the data: By means of reference gene primer amplification, nucleated cell counts were estimated. Clones were sequenced by immunoSEQ multiplex PCR, and TCRdb holds only the in-frame ones, with some missing. V and J calls and clone size follow that table, whereas D and trimming were derived from the DNA. Of roughly 130,000 clones listed, 84% were seen once; the top ten hold roughly an eighth. This TCR came from a woman between 25 and 40 years old who had recovered from COVID-19. The sample comprised peripheral blood.

The DNA of the CDR3 is TGTGCCAGTATGTGGGGACAGAGTAATTCACCCCTCCACTTT. Its protein is CASMWGQSNSPLHF. V and J are TRBV5-5 and TRBJ1-6, with 7 nucleotides matching TRBD1. J gave up 6 bases and V 8 bases, and 8 bases lay outside the gene matches. Germline V lookup: CDR1 SGHKS, CDR2 YYEKEE (reference sequence). The CDR3 extends over 14 amino acids.